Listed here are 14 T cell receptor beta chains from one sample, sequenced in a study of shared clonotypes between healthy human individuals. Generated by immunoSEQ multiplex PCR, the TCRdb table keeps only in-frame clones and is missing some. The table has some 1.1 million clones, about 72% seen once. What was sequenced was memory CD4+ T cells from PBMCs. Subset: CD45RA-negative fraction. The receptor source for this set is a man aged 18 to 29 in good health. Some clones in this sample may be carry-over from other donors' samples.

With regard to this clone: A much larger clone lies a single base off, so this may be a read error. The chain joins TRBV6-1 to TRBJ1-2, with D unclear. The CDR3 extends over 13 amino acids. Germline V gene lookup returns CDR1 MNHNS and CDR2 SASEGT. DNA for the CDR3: TGTACCAGCATCCGTGCAGGCTACTATGGCTACACCTTC. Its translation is CTSIRAGYYGYTF.

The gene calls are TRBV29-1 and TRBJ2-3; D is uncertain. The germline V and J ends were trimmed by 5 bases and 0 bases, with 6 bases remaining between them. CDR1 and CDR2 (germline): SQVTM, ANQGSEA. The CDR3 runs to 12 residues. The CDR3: CSVLASTDTQYF. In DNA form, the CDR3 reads TGCAGCGTTCTTGCTAGCACAGATACGCAGTATTTT.

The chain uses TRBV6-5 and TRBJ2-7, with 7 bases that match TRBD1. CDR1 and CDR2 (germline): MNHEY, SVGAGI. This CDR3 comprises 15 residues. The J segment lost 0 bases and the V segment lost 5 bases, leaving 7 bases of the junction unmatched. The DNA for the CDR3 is TGTGCCAGCAGTAAAGGGACAGTACCCTCCTACGAGCAGTACTTC. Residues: CASSKGTVPSYEQYF.

The CDR3 bases are TGTGCCAGCAGCTATTCAAGGTACACTGAAGCTTTCTTT. It is translated as CASSYSRYTEAFF. This chain joins TRBV5-6 and TRBJ1-1; D not certain. Germline CDR1 reads SGHDT; CDR2 reads YYEEEE. V was pared by 3 bases and J by 3 bases, with 9 bases between. CDR3 length: 13 residues. The full variable domain, in which reference TRBV5-6 and TRBJ1-1 provide the parts outside the CDR3, is DAGVTQSPTHLIKTRGQQVTLRCSPKSGHDTVSWYQQALGQGPQFIFQYYEEEERQRGNFPDRFSGHQFPNYSSELNVNALLLGDSALYLCASSYSRYTEAFFGQGTRLTVV.

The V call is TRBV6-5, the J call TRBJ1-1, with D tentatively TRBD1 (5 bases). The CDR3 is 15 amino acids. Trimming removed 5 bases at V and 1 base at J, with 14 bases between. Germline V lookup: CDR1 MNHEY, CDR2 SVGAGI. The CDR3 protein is CASSADSLGNTEAFF. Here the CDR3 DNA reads TGTGCCAGCAGTGCCGACAGCTTAGGGAACACTGAAGCTTTCTTT.

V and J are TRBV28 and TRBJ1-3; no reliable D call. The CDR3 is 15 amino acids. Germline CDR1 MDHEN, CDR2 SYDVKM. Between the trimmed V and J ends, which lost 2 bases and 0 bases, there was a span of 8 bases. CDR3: CASSLDPASGNTIYF. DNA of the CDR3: TGTGCCAGCAGTTTAGACCCGGCCTCTGGAAACACCATATATTTT. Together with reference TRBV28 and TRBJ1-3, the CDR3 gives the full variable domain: DVKVTQSSRYLVKRTGEKVFLECVQDMDHENMFWYRQDPGLGLRLIYFSYDVKMKEKGDIPEGYSVSREKKERFSLILESASTNQTSMYLCASSLDPASGNTIYFGEGSWLTVV.

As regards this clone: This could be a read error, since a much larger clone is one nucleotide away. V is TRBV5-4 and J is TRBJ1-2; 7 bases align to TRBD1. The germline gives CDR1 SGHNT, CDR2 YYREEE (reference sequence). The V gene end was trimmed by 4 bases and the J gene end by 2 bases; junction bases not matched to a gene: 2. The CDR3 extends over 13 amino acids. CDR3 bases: TGTGCCAGCAGCACGGGACAGAACTATGGCTACACCTTC. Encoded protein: CASSTGQNYGYTF.

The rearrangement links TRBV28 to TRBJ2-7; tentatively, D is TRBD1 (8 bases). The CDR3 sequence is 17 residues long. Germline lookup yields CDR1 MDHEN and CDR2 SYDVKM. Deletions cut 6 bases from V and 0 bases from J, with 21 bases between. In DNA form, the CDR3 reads TGTGCCAGCAGGAGGGGGGGACAGGTCTTTAGCTCCTACGAGCAGTACTTC. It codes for CASRRGGQVFSSYEQYF. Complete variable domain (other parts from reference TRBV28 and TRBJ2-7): DVKVTQSSRYLVKRTGEKVFLECVQDMDHENMFWYRQDPGLGLRLIYFSYDVKMKEKGDIPEGYSVSREKKERFSLILESASTNQTSMYLCASRRGGQVFSSYEQYFGPGTRLTVT.

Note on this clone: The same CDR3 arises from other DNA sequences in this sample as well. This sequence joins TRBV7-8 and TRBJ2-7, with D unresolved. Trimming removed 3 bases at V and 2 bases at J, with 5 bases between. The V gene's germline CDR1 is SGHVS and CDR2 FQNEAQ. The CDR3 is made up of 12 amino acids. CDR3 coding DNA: TGTGCCAGCAGCTTGGACCCCTACGAGCAGTACTTC. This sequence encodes CASSLDPYEQYF.

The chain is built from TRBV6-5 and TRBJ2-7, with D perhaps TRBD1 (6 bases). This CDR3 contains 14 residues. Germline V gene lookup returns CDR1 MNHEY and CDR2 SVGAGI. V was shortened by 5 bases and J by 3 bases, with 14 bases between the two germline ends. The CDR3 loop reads CASSQGQHRYEQYF. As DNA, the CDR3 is TGTGCCAGCAGTCAGGGACAACACCGCTACGAGCAGTACTTC.

Written as DNA, the CDR3 is TGTGCCAGCAGTTACCAATTATCCTACAATGAGCAGTTCTTC. Translating it yields CASSYQLSYNEQFF. The V and J genes are TRBV6-5 and TRBJ2-1; D uncertain. The germline gives CDR1 MNHEY, CDR2 SVGAGI. The CDR3 runs 14 residues. V was trimmed by 2 bases and J by 1 base, leaving 6 bases between them.

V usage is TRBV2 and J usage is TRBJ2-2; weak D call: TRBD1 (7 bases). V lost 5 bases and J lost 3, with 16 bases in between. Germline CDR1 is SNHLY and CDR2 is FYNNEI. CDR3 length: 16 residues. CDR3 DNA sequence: TGTGCCAGCAGTAAAAACAGGGGAGGCGACACCGGGGAGCTGTTTTTT. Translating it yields CASSKNRGGDTGELFF.

The CDR3 bases are TGTGCCAGCAGTCGATTAGCGGGAGGGCACTGGGATACGCAGTATTTT. It translates to CASSRLAGGHWDTQYF. The chain couples TRBV28 to TRBJ2-3; 11 positions agree with TRBD2. The ends lost 5 bases at V and 6 bases at J; junction bases unmatched: 10. Germline V gene data show CDR1 as MDHEN and CDR2 as SYDVKM. This CDR3 spans 16 amino acids.

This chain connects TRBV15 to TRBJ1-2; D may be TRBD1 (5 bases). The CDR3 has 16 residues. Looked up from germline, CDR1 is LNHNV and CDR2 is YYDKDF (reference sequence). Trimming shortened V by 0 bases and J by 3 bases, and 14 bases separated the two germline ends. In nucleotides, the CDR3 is TGTGCCACCAGCAGAGATCCCTCCGGGACGCACTATGGCTACACCTTC. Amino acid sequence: CATSRDPSGTHYGYTF.